The sequence of this T cell receptor beta chain was determined in a study of T cell responses to AZD1222 COVID-19 vaccine (dated by TCRdb to about 2021). Turning to the overall study: AZD1222 recipients with second doses at about 4 weeks or about 12 weeks were pooled, because spike-specific TCR depth and breadth did not differ between schedules. TCR sequencing covered 230 to 250 trial participants: 200 to 210 given two doses of AZD1222 and 26 given two doses of MenACWY control vaccine. Enrollment into the trials was organized by age into subgroups of 18-55, 56-69 and 70-plus years, and those subgroups contained roughly 150, 30 and 60 TCR-sequenced participants, respectively. What the research found in general, with its limitations: CD4 TCRs associated with the vaccine covered the entire spike protein, and the dominant responses were in regions 160-218 and 743-854. Nearly half of unique spike-specific TCRs reportedly recognized epitopes outside regions mutated in the B.1.351 and B.1.1.7 variants. Conclusions about previously exposed vaccinees were limited because only five to seven AZD1222 recipients were SARS-CoV-2 seropositive at baseline. In the small 56-69-year group, the increase in depth fell short of significance, most likely because of low power. Because no samples from the day 14 peak response were available, repertoires could be characterized only after the peak T cell response. After two AZD1222 doses, spike-specific TCR breadth and depth were significantly higher than at day 0 and than in MenACWY recipients. Participants were mostly white British, with more females than males. The authors suggested clonal diversity may have been underestimated.

The CDR3 regions of human TCRbeta chains were subjected to immunosequencing. As for the authors' bioinformatics: TCRs in the repertoires were compared against a reference library of SARS-CoV-2-specific TCRs that had been generated with the MIRA antigen-specificity platform. Breadth meant the fraction of unique TCRs that were SARS-CoV-2-associated, whereas depth meant the fraction of total T cells that were SARS-CoV-2-associated. Using the MIRA data, each spike-specific TCR was assigned both to the spike region to which the TCR was reactive and to a CD4 or CD8 class. Log10-transformed breadth and depth values were compared by one-way ANOVA with Sidak's multiple comparisons tests. Drawn from immuneACCESS, this table holds only the in-frame rearrangements with V and J called that TCRdb kept. Clones are partly lost; checked studies trace under half to an unresolved V gene and leave the rest unexplained. D and trimming were read from the DNA, whereas the V and J calls and clone size are those reported in that table. The sample table records 120,000 to 150,000 clones; about 89% of these occur just once. 4% to 5% of the sample is held by the ten biggest clonotypes.

The time point label here, explained by the study, means: baseline before first vaccination. The vaccinee samples were drawn from two UK trials, COV001 and COV002, one of which was a single-blind randomized controlled phase 2/3 trial testing AZD1222 (ChAdOx1 nCoV-19) in healthy adults. For TCRbeta chain sequencing, PBMC samples were collected from trial participants at day 0 and at day 28 after the second dose. Remarks on this clone: Its binding antigen is unknown. No qualities accompany the bases; no much larger clone lies one base away.

The sequences come from peripheral blood, collected on day 0 of AZD1222 vaccination. The receptor was derived from an adult in good health.

The encoded CDR3 is CAWRKVGGPGANVLTF. The DNA reads TGTGCCTGGAGGAAAGTCGGCGGGCCTGGGGCCAACGTCCTGACTTTC. The chain joins TRBV30 to TRBJ2-6; a tentative D call is TRBD2 (5 bases match). Sequences GTSNPN (CDR1) and SVGIG (CDR2) are obtained from the germline V gene (reference sequence). The CDR3 covers 16 residues, taking in both the cysteine and the phenylalanine. Only CDR3 DNA remains: 48 bases, in frame from the first base. Relative to germline, V is 3 bases shorter and J is 2 bases shorter, with 14 bases between their ends. Here the CDR3 is joined to the reference TRBV30 and TRBJ2-6 genes, and the full variable domain is: SQTIHQWPATLVQPVGSPLSLECTVEGTSNPNLYWYRQAAGRGLQLLFYSVGIGQISSEVPQNLSASRPQDRQFILSSKKLLLSDSGFYLCAWRKVGGPGANVLTFGAGSRLTVL.